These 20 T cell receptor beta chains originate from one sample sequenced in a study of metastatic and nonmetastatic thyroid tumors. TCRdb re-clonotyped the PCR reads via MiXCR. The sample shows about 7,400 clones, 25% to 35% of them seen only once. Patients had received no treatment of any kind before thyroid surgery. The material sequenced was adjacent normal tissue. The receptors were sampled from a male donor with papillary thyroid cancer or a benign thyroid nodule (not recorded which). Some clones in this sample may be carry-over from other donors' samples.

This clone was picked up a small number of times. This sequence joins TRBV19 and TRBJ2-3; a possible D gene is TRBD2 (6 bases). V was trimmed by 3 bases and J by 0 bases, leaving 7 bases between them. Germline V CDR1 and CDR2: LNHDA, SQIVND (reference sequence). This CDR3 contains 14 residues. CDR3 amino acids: CASSIRESTDTQYF. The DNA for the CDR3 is TGTGCCAGTAGTATCCGGGAGAGCACAGATACGCAGTATTTT. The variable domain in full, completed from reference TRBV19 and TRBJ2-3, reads DGGITQSPKYLFRKEGQNVTLSCEQNLNHDAMYWYRQDPGQGLRLIYYSQIVNDFQKGDIAEGYSVSREKKESFPLTVTSAQKNPTAFYLCASSIRESTDTQYFGPGTRLTVL.

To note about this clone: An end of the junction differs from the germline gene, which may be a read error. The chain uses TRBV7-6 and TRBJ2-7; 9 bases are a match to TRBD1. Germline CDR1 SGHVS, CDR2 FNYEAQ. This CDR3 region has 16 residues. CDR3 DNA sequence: TGTGCCAGCAGCTTTTACAGGCCGGGACAGGGCTACGAGCAGTATTTC. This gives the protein CASSFYRPGQGYEQYF.

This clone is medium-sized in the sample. CDR3 DNA: TGTGCCAGCAGGGGAGCGGGACAGGCCTCCTACAATGAGCAGTTCTTC. Encoded protein: CASRGAGQASYNEQFF. The chain combines TRBV25-1 with TRBJ2-1; D is perhaps TRBD1 (8 bases). In germline, CDR1 is MGHDK, CDR2 SYGVNS. The CDR3 totals 16 residues. V lost 6 bases and J lost 0, with 15 bases in between.

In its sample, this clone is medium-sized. The CDR3 nucleotides read TGTGCCAGCAGCTTAGATCCAGGGGTTAACTATGGCTACACCTTC. It encodes CASSLDPGVNYGYTF. The gene calls are TRBV7-9 and TRBJ1-2; D perhaps matches TRBD1 (6 bases). The CDR3 runs 15 residues. In germline, CDR1 is SEHNR, CDR2 FQNEAQ (reference sequence). The V gene lost 1 base and the J gene lost 1 base, with 10 bases spanning the gap.

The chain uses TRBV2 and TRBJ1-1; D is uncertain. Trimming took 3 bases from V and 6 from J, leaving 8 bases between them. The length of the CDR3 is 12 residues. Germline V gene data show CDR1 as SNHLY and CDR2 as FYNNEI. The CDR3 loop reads CASSDARAEAFF. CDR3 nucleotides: TGTGCCAGCAGTGATGCCCGAGCTGAAGCTTTCTTT.

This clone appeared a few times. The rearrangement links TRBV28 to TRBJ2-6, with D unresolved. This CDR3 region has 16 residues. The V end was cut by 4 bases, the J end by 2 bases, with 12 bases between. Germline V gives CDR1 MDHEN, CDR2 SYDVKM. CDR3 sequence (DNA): TGTGCCAGCAGTTCCCGGTGGGTGGCTGGGGCCAACGTCCTGACTTTC. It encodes CASSSRWVAGANVLTF. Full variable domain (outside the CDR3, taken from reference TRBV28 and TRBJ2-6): DVKVTQSSRYLVKRTGEKVFLECVQDMDHENMFWYRQDPGLGLRLIYFSYDVKMKEKGDIPEGYSVSREKKERFSLILESASTNQTSMYLCASSSRWVAGANVLTFGAGSRLTVL.

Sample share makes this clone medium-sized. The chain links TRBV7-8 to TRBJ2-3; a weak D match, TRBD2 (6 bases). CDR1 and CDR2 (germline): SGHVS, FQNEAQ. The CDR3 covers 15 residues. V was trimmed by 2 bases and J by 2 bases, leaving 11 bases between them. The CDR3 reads CASSLTRGNTDTQYF. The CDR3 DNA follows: TGTGCCAGCAGCTTAACCCGGGGGAACACAGATACGCAGTATTTT.

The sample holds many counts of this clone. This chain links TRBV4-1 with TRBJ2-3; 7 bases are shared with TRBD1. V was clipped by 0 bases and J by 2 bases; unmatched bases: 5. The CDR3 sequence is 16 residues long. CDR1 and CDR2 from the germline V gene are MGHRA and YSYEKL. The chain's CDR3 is CASSQDPGQNTDTQYF. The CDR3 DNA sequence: TGCGCCAGCAGCCAAGACCCGGGACAGAACACAGATACGCAGTATTTT.

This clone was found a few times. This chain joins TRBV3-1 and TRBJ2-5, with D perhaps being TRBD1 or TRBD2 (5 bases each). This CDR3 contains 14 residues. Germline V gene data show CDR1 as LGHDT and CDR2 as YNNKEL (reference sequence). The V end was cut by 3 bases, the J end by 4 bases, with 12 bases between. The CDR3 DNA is TGTGCCAGCAGCCACCGGGGCGATGGAGAGACCCAGTACTTC. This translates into CASSHRGDGETQYF.

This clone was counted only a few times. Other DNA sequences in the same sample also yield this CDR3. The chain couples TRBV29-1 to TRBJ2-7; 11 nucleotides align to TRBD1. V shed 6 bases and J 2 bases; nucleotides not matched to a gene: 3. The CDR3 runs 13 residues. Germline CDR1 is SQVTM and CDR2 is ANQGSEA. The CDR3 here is CSVPGQGAYEQYF. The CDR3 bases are TGCAGCGTACCGGGACAGGGGGCCTACGAGCAGTACTTC.

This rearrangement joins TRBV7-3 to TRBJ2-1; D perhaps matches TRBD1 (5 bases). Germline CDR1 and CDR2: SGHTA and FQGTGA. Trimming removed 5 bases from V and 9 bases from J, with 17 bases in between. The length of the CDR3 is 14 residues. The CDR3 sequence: CASSLDSGQGEQFF. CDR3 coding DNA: TGTGCCAGCAGCCTCGACAGTGGGCAAGGTGAGCAGTTCTTC.

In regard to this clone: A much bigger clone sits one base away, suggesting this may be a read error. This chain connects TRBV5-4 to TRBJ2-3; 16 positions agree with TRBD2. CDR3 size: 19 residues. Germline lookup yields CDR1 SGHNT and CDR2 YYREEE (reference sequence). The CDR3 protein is CASSLDGTSGGASTYTQYF. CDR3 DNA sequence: TGTGCCAGCAGCTTGGATGGGACTAGCGGGGGGGCGAGCACATATACGCAGTATTTT. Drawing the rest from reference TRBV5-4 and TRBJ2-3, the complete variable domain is ETGVTQSPTHLIKTRGQQVTLRCSSQSGHNTVSWYQQALGQGPQFIFQYYREEENGRGNFPPRFSGLQFPNYSSELNVNALELDDSALYLCASSLDGTSGGASTYTQYFGPGTRLTVL.

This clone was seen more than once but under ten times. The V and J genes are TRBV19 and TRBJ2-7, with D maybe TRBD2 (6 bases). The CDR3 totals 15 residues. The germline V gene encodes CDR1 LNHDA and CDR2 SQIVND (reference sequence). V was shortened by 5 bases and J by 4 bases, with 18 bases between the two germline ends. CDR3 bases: TGTGCCAGTAGTCTCCCGGGAGTTGGGCTTTACGAGCAGTACTTC. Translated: CASSLPGVGLYEQYF.

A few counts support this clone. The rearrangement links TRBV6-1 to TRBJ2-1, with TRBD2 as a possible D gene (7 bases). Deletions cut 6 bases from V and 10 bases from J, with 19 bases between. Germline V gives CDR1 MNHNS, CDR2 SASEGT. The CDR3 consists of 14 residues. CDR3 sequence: CASSLAVGGAEQFF. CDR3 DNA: TGTGCCAGCAGCCTGGCCGTGGGGGGGGCAGAGCAGTTCTTC.

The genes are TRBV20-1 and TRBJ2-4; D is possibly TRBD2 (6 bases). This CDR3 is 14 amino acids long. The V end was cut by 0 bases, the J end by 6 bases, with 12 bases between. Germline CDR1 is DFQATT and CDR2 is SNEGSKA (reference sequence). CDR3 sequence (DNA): TGCAGTGCTAGAGATATAAGGGAGGCAAACATTCAGTACTTC. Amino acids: CSARDIREANIQYF.

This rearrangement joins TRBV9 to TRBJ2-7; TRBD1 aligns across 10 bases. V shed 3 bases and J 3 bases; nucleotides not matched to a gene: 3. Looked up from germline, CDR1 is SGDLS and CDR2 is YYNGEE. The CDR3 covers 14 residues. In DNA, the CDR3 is TGTGCCAGCAGCGACGGGACAGGGGACTACGAGCAGTACTTC. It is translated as CASSDGTGDYEQYF.

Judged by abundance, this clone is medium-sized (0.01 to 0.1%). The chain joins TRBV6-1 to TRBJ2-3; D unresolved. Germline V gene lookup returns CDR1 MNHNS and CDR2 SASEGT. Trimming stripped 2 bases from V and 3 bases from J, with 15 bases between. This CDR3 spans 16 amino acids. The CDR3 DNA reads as TGTGCCAGCAGTGAACAGCTCGGGCGAGGTACAGATACGCAGTATTTT. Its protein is CASSEQLGRGTDTQYF.

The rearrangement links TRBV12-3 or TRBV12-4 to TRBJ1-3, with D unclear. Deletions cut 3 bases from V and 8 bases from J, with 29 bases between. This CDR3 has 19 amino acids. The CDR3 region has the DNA TGTGCCAGCAGTTTTGGCGGCCTGGTCCGCGGAAATAATGCATACACCATATATTTT. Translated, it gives CASSFGGLVRGNNAYTIYF.

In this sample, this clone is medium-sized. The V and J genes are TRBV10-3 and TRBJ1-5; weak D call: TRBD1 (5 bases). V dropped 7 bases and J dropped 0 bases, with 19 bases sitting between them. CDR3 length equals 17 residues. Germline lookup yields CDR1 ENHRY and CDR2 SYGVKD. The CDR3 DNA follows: TGTGCCATCAAATCGAAGAGGGAGGGGTATAGCAATCAGCCCCAGCATTTT. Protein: CAIKSKREGYSNQPQHF.

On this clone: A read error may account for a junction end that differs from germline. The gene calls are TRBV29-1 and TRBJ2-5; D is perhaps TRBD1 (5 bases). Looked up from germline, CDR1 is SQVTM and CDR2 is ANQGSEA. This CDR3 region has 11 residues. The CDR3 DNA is TGCAACGTTGTGCGGTTAGGGGCCCAGTACTTC. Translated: CNVVRLGAQYF.